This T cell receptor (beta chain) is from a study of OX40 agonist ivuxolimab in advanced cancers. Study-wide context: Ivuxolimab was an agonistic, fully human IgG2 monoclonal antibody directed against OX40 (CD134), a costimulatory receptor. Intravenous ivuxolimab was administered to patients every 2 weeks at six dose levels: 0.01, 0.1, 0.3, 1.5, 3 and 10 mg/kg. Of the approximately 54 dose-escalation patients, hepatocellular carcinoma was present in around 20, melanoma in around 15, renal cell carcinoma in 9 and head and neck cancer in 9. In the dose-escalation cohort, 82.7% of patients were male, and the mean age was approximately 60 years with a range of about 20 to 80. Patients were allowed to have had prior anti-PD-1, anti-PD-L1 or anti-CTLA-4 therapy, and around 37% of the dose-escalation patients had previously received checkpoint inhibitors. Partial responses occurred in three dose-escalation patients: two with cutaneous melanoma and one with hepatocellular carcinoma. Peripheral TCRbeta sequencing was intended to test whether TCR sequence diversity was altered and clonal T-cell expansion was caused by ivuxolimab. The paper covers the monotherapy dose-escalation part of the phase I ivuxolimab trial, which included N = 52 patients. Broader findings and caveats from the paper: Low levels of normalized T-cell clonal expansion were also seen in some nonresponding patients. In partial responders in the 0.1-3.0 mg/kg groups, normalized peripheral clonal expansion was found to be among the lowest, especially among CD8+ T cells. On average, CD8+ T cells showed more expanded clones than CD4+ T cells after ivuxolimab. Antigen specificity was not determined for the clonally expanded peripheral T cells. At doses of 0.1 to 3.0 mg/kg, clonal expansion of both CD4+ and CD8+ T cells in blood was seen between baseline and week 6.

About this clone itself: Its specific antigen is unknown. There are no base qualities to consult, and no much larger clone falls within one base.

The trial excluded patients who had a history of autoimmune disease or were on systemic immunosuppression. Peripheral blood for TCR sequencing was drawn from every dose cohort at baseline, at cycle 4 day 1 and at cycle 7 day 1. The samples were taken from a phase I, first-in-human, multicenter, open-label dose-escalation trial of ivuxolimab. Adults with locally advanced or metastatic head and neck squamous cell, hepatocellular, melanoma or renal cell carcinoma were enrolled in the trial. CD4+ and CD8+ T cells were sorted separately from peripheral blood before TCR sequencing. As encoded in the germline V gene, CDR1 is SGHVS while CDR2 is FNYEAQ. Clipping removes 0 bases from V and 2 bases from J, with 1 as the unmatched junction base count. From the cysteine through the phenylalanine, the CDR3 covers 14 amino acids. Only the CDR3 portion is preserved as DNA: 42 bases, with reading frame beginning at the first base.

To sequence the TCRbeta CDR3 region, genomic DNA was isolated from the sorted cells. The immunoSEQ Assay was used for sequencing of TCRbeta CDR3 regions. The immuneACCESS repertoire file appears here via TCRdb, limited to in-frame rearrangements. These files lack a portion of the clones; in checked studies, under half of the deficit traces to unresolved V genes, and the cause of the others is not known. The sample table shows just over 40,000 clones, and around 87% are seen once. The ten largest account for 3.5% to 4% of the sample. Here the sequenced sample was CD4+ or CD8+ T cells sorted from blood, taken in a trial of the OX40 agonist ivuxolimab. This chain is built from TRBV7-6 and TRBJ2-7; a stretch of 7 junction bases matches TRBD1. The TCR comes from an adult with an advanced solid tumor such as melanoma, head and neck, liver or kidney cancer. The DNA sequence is TGTGCCAGCAGCTTAGCGGGGACAGCCTACGAGCAGTACTTC. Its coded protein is CASSLAGTAYEQYF.